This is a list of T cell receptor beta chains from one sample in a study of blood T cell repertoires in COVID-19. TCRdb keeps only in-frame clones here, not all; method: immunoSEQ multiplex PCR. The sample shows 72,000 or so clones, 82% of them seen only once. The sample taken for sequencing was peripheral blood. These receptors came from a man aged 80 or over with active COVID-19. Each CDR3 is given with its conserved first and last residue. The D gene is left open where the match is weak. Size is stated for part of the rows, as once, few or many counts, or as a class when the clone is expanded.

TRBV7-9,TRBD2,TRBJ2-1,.,CASSLLAGNYNEQFF,TGTGCCAGCAGCCTACTAGCGGGAAACTACAATGAGCAGTTCTTC
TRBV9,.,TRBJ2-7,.,CASSPRLAGEQYF,TGTGCCAGCAGCCCCCGGCTAGCTGGCGAGCAGTACTTC
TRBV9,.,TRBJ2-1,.,CASSVAGLGYNEQFF,TGTGCCAGCAGCGTAGCGGGACTCGGGTACAATGAGCAGTTCTTC
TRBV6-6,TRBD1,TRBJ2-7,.,CASSDRGTYEQYF,TGTGCCAGCTCGGACAGGGGGACCTACGAGCAGTACTTC
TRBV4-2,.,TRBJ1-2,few,CASSQDTGFSYGYTF,TGTGCCAGCAGCCAAGATACCGGGTTTAGCTATGGCTACACCTTC
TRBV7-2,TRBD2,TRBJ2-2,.,CASSRRTSGSTYTGELFF,TGTGCCAGCAGCCGCCGGACTAGCGGGAGTACATACACCGGGGAGCTGTTTTTT
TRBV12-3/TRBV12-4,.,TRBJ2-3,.,CASSLTTTDTQYF,TGTGCCAGCAGTTTGACTACGACAGATACGCAGTATTTT
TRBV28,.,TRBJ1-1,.,CASSSSGTTLTEAFF,TGTGCCAGCAGCTCAAGTGGTACTACTCTCACTGAAGCTTTCTTT
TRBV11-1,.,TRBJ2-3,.,CASSSRATDTQYF,TGTGCCAGCAGCTCCAGGGCCACAGATACGCAGTATTTT
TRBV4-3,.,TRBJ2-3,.,CASSQDRQDTDTQYF,TGCGCCAGCAGCCAAGATAGGCAGGACACAGATACGCAGTATTTT
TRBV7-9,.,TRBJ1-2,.,CASSLSDGDSYGYTF,TGTGCCAGCAGCTTAAGTGACGGAGATTCCTATGGCTACACCTTC